This T cell receptor (beta chain) appears in the sequencing data of a study of regulatory T cells in long-lasting Graves disease. Overall study results and limits: For persistent Graves' patients, TCR diversity was lower than for newly diagnosed ones. Persistent disease preferred TRBV28, TRBJ1-2 and TRBJ2-5.

The time point denotes: newly diagnosed GD, antithyroid drugs for less than 3 months. Making the TCR library involved RNA that had been extracted from PBMCs. Comments on this clonotype: Its cognate antigen is unknown. A read error may explain this, as a much larger clone is one base away. No DNA is shown, since the ends of the CDR3 on it are uncertain; the CDR3 is the one TCRdb lists.

The CDR3 is 18 amino acids long, termini counted. Germline CDR1 is SGHAT and CDR2 is FQDESV (reference sequence). The TCR beta library used iRepertoire HTBI primers with Arm-PCR amplification of CDR3. TCRdb re-called the multiplex PCR reads with MiXCR, one entry per CDR3 protein. There are roughly 420,000 distinct CDR3 sequences in the sample; 15% to 20% occur only once, and about 11% lies in the top ten. The same data also contributed to another study, on T cells in Graves' hyperthyroidism and ophthalmopathy. That paper notes: The hyperthyroidism patients had all been newly diagnosed, and their disease duration was under 2 months. Their ages ranged from 18 to 65 years.

The starting material was peripheral blood mononuclear cells (PBMCs), obtained at new diagnosis, from a patient treated with antithyroid drugs. This sequence joins TRBV11-1 and TRBJ2-7; the DNA was not compared with TRBD2, the D call given in the table. This receptor was taken from a woman in her 30s with Graves disease. The CDR3 sequence: CASSRDSTLTLRRAEPYF.